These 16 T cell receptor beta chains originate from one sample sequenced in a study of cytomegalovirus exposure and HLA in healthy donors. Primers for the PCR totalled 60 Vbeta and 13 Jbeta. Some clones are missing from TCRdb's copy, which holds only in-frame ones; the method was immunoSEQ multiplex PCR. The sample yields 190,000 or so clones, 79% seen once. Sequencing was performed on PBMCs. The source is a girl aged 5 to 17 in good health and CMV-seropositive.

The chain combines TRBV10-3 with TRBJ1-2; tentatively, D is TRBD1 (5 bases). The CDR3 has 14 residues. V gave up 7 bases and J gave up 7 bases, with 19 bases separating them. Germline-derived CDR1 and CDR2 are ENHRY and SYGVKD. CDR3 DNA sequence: TGTGCCATCACCCGGGTACGGGGGACGGGTGGCTACACCTTC. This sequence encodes CAITRVRGTGGYTF.

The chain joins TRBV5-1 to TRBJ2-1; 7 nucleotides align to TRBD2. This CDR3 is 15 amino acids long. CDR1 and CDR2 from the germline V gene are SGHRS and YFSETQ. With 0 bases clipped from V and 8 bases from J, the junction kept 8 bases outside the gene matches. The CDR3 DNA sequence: TGCGCCAGCAGCTTGGGGTCGGGGGGAACGGATGAGCAGTTCTTC. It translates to CASSLGSGGTDEQFF.

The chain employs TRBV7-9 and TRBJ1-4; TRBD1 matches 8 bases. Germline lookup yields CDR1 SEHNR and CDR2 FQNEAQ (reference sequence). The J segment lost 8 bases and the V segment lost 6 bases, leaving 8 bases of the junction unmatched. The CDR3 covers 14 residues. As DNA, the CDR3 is TGTGCCAGCAGAAAACAGGGGGACGGGGAAAAACTGTTTTTT. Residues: CASRKQGDGEKLFF.

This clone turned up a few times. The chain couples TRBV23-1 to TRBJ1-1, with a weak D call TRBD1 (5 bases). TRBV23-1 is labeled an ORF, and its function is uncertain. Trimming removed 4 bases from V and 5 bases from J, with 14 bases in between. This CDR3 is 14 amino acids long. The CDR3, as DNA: TGCGCCAGCAGTCTTGGGGGGAGAGGGACTGAAGCTTTCTTT. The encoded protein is CASSLGGRGTEAFF.

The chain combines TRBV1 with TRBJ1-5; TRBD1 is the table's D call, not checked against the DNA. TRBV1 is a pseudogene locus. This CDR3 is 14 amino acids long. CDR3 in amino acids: CTSSQDMSNQPQHF. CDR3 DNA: TGCACCAGCAGCCAAGACATGAGCAATCAGCCCCAGCATTTT.

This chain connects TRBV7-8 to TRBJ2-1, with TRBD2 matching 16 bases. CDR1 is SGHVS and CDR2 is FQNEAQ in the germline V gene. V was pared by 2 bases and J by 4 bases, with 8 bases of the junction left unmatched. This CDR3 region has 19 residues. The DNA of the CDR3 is TGTGCCAGCAGCTTACTTGGGACTAGCGGGGGGGCTCTTTACAATGAGCAGTTCTTC. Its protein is CASSLLGTSGGALYNEQFF.

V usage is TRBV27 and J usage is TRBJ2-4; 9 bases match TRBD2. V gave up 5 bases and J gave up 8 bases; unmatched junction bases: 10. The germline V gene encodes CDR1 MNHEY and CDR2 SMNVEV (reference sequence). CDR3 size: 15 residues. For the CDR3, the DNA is TGTGCCAGCAGTCCCGGGGGTAGCGGGGGATACATTCAGTACTTC. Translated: CASSPGGSGGYIQYF.

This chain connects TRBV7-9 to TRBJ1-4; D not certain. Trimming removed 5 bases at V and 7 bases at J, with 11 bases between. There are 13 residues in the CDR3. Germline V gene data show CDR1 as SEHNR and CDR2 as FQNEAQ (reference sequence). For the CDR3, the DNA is TGTGCCAGCAGCGAACGGGATCTTGAAAAACTGTTTTTT. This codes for CASSERDLEKLFF.

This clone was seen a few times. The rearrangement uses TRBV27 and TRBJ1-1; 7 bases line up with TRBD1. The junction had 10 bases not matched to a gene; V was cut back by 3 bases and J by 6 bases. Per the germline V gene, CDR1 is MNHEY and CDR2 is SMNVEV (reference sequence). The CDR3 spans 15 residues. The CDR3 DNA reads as TGTGCCAGCAGTTTCTTGACAGGGCAGCCCCCTGAAGCTTTCTTT. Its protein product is CASSFLTGQPPEAFF.

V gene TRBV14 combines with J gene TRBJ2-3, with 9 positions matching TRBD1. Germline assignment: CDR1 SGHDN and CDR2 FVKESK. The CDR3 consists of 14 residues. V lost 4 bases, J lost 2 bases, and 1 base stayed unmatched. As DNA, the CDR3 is TGTGCCAGCAGCCGGGACAGGGCCACAGATACGCAGTATTTT. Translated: CASSRDRATDTQYF.

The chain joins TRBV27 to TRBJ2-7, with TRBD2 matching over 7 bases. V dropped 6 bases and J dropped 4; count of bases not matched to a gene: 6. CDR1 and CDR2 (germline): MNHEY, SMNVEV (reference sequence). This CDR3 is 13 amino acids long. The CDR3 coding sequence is TGTGCCAGCAGGGGCGGGAGTAGGTACGAGCAGTACTTC. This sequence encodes CASRGGSRYEQYF.

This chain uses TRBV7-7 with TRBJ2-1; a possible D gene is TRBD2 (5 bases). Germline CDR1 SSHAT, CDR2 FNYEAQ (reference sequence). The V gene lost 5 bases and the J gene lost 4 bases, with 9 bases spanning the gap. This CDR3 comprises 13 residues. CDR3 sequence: CASSPGMYNEQFF. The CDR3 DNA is TGTGCCAGCAGCCCCGGGATGTACAATGAGCAGTTCTTC.

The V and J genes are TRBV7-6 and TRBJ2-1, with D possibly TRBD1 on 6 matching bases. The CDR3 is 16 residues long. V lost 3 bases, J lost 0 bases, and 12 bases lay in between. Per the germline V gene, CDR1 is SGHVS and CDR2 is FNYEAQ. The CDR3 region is CASSFPGQISYNEQFF. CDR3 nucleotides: TGTGCCAGCAGCTTCCCGGGACAAATCTCCTACAATGAGCAGTTCTTC.

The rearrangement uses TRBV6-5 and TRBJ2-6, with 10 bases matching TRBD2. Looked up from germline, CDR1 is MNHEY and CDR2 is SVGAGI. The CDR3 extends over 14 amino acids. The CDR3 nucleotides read TGTGGTACTAGCGGGAACTCTGGGGCCAACGTCCTGACTTTC. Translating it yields CGTSGNSGANVLTF.

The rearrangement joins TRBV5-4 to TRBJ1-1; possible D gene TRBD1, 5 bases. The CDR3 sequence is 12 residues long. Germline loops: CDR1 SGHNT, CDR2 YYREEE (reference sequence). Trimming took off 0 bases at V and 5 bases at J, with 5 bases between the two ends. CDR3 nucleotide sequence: TGTGCCAGCAGCTTGGAGGGGACTGAAGCTTTCTTT. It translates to CASSLEGTEAFF.

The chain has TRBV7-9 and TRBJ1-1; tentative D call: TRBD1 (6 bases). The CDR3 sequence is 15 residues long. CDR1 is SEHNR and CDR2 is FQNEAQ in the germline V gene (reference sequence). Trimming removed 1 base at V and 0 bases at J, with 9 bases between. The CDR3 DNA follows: TGTGCCAGCAGCTTAGAAACAGGGCTGAACACTGAAGCTTTCTTT. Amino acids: CASSLETGLNTEAFF.